A selection of T cell receptor beta chains follows, all from one sample in a study of blood T cells in healthy people across ages. TCRdb re-analysed the 5' RACE reads in MiXCR, keeping a single row per CDR3 protein. The data show just under 900,000 distinct CDR3 sequences, around 28% seen once. Sequences were obtained from blood. The receptors stem from a woman aged 80 or over in good health. Both conserved end residues are part of each CDR3. Each record gives: CDR3 DNA, CDR3 protein, D gene, clone size, J gene, V gene. The D gene is left open where the match is weak. Part of the rows lack a size; the others show once, few, many or a class for expanded clones.

TGTGCCAGCAGCTTGGACGGGACAGCTTCCCGTTACGAGCAGTACTTC CASSLDGTASRYEQYF TRBD1 many TRBJ2-7 TRBV7-8
TGTGCCAGCCAGCGAGGGACTGTCACAAACACTGAAGCTTTCTTT CASQRGTVTNTEAFF NA few TRBJ1-1 TRBV27
TGCGCCAGCACCATCGGCAGTCAAGAGACCCAGTACTTC CASTIGSQETQYF NA many TRBJ2-5 TRBV5-1
TGCAGCGGCGACAGGGGAGTGTACGAGCAGTACTTC CSGDRGVYEQYF TRBD1 many TRBJ2-7 TRBV20-1
TGCAGTTCATTAAGGGGTAACTATGGCTACACCTTC CSSLRGNYGYTF NA few TRBJ1-2 TRBV20-1
TGTGCCAGCAGTTCCCCTTGGACTAGCGGGAGACGAGAGACCCAGTACTTC CASSSPWTSGRRETQYF TRBD2 NA TRBJ2-5 TRBV12-3/TRBV12-4
TGTGCCACCAGTGAGTTGACTAGCGGGGGCATGGCAGATACGCAGTATTTT CATSELTSGGMADTQYF TRBD2 many TRBJ2-3 TRBV24-1
TGCGCCAGCAGTGAGCCGTTTAGTACCCCTACCAACGAGCAGTACTTC CASSEPFSTPTNEQYF NA many TRBJ2-7 TRBV10-2
TGCGCCAGCAGCTTGGGGGGAGGCCTCTATGGCTACACCTTC CASSLGGGLYGYTF NA many TRBJ1-2 TRBV5-1
TGTGCCAGCGGCGGCGGGTTTGTCGAGACCCAGTACTTC CASGGGFVETQYF NA many TRBJ2-5 TRBV7-2
TGTGCCAGCAGTCAGGGAGTAGTGGCAGATGCGCAGTATTTT CASSQGVVADAQYF NA NA TRBJ2-3 TRBV12-3/TRBV12-4
TGTGCCAGCAGGCCATATATTAGGGTCGGAGCTTCTAACTATGGCTACACCTTC CASRPYIRVGASNYGYTF NA few TRBJ1-2 TRBV6-2/TRBV6-3
TGTGCCTCCCAGAGGGTATCGCTGGAGGAGCAGTTCTTC CASQRVSLEEQFF NA many TRBJ2-1 TRBV10-3
TGTGCCAGCAGCCCCCGAAACCACTACGAGCAGTACTTC CASSPRNHYEQYF NA NA TRBJ2-7 TRBV3-1
TGTGCCAGCAGCAAACAGGGGAATAATTCACCCCTCCACTTT CASSKQGNNSPLHF TRBD1 many TRBJ1-6 TRBV7-2
TGTGCCAGCAGTGGGGGCTCCGGTAGGGCCAACGTCCTGACTTTC CASSGGSGRANVLTF NA NA TRBJ2-6 TRBV2